The 27 T cell receptor beta chains in this list originate from one sample, sequenced in a study of blood T cell repertoires in COVID-19. Using immunoSEQ multiplex PCR, the repertoire was profiled, and TCRdb retains in-frame clones only, with some absent. The sample shows over 120,000 clones, over 75% of them seen only once. Source material: peripheral blood. The receptors here all came from a human donor in a cohort sampled during active COVID-19.

The rearrangement uses TRBV7-3 and TRBJ1-2; D is unclear. Trimming removed 2 bases from V and 7 bases from J, with 11 bases in between. The CDR3 extends over 13 amino acids. The germline V gene encodes CDR1 SGHTA and CDR2 FQGTGA. Here the CDR3 reads CASSLGPNRGYTF. The DNA for the CDR3 is TGTGCCAGCAGCTTAGGGCCCAACCGTGGCTACACCTTC. Full variable domain (rest looked up from reference TRBV7-3 and TRBJ1-2): GAGVSQTPSNKVTEKGKYVELRCDPISGHTALYWYRQSLGQGPEFLIYFQGTGAADDSGLPNDRFFAVRPEGSVSTLKIQRTERGDSAVYLCASSLGPNRGYTFGSGTRLTVV.

This chain links TRBV30 with TRBJ1-1; 7 bases match TRBD1. Germline-derived CDR1 and CDR2 are GTSNPN and SVGIG (reference sequence). This CDR3 contains 12 residues. The junction had 1 base not matched to a gene; V was cut back by 0 bases and J by 6 bases. CDR3 sequence: CAWSVQGSEAFF. In nucleotides, the CDR3 is TGTGCCTGGAGTGTACAGGGGTCTGAAGCTTTCTTT.

CDR3 sequence: CASSEEPGQVPASV. In nucleotides, the CDR3 is TGTGCCAGCAGTGAAGAGCCGGGACAGGTCCCCGCTTCGGTC. The V call is TRBV6-1, the J call TRBJ2-7, with TRBD1 identical over 8 bases. There are 14 residues in the CDR3. Germline V gene sequence: CDR1 MNHNS, CDR2 SASEGT.

V usage is TRBV19 and J usage is TRBJ1-1, with 7 bases lining up with TRBD1. The V and J ends lost 4 bases and 3 bases, in that order; junction bases with no gene match: 8. Germline CDR1 is LNHDA and CDR2 is SQIVND (reference sequence). The CDR3 runs to 15 residues. The CDR3 DNA sequence: TGTGCCAGTAGTACCCAGACAGGGCCCCACACTGAAGCTTTCTTT. Translating gives CASSTQTGPHTEAFF.

The V and J genes are TRBV5-6 and TRBJ1-1; unclear D gene. The V end lost 2 bases, the J end lost 1 base, and 9 bases lay between the germline ends. CDR3 length: 14 residues. Germline CDR1 reads SGHDT; CDR2 reads YYEEEE. CDR3 sequence: CASSFRAGNTEAFF. The CDR3 region has the DNA TGTGCCAGCAGCTTTAGGGCGGGGAACACTGAAGCTTTCTTT.

The V gene is TRBV11-1, the J gene TRBJ2-5; 9 bases line up with TRBD1. The CDR3 is 14 amino acids. Germline V gene data show CDR1 as SGHAT and CDR2 as FQDESV (reference sequence). V gave up 3 bases and J gave up 4 bases; unmatched junction bases: 3. CDR3 DNA sequence: TGTGCCAGCAGCTTGGGACAGGGACGAGAGACCCAGTACTTC. Its translation is CASSLGQGRETQYF.

V and J are TRBV6-6 and TRBJ2-3, with D possibly matching TRBD1 (6 bases). V was pared by 5 bases and J by 2 bases, with 14 bases between. This CDR3 has 15 residues. CDR1 and CDR2 from the germline V gene are MNHNY and SVGAGI (reference sequence). This chain's CDR3 is CASSPRDTYTDTQYF. The CDR3 DNA reads as TGTGCCAGCAGTCCTCGGGACACTTACACAGATACGCAGTATTTT.

Note on this clone: The junction and the germline gene differ at one end; a read error may be behind it. The chain carries TRBV6-6 and TRBJ2-1; TRBD2 is a possible D gene (6 bases). The germline V gene has CDR1 MNHNY and CDR2 SVGAGI (reference sequence). The CDR3 has 15 residues. The CDR3 DNA reads as TGTGCCAGCAGTTACCGCCGGGACTCCGACAATGAGCAGTTCTTC. Its protein is CASSYRRDSDNEQFF.

The chain joins TRBV5-4 to TRBJ1-1; D call uncertain. This CDR3 is 14 amino acids long. V dropped 0 bases and J dropped 1 base, with 7 bases sitting between them. The germline V gene has CDR1 SGHNT and CDR2 YYREEE (reference sequence). The chain's CDR3 is CASSLARSNTEAFF. CDR3 nucleotide sequence: TGTGCCAGCAGCTTGGCCCGGTCGAACACTGAAGCTTTCTTT. Filled out from reference TRBV5-4 and TRBJ1-1, the complete variable domain reads ETGVTQSPTHLIKTRGQQVTLRCSSQSGHNTVSWYQQALGQGPQFIFQYYREEENGRGNFPPRFSGLQFPNYSSELNVNALELDDSALYLCASSLARSNTEAFFGQGTRLTVV.

The chain combines TRBV18 with TRBJ1-5; D is perhaps TRBD1 (6 bases). The CDR3 is 15 residues long. V lost 2 bases and J 6 bases, leaving 14 bases between the germline ends. CDR1 is KGHSH, CDR2 LQKENI, per germline. CDR3: CASSPEQGTGQPQHF. The CDR3 DNA is TGTGCCAGCTCACCAGAACAGGGAACGGGTCAGCCCCAGCATTTT. The variable domain in full, with the rest retrieved from reference TRBV18 and TRBJ1-5, is NAGVMQNPRHLVRRRGQEARLRCSPMKGHSHVYWYRQLPEEGLKFMVYLQKENIIDESGMPKERFSAEFPKEGPSILRIQQVVRGDSAAYFCASSPEQGTGQPQHFGDGTRLSIL.

The chain's CDR3 is CASCLTTTDTQYF. The CDR3 nucleotides read TGCGCCAGCTGCCTGACAACGACAGATACGCAGTATTTT. The chain carries TRBV5-1 and TRBJ2-3; D is unclear. The germline CDR1 and CDR2 sequences are SGHRS and YFSETQ. The V and J ends lost 7 bases and 3 bases respectively, with 12 bases between them. The length of the CDR3 is 13 residues.

This chain uses TRBV3-1 (or the pseudogene TRBV3-2) with TRBJ1-2, with unresolved D. Germline CDR1 and CDR2: LGHDT and YNNKEL (reference sequence). This CDR3 has 13 amino acids. V was pared by 1 base and J by 4 bases, with 7 bases between. The CDR3 sequence: CASSQGQGYGYTF. In DNA, the CDR3 is TGTGCCAGCAGCCAAGGACAAGGCTATGGCTACACCTTC.

V usage is TRBV11-1 and J usage is TRBJ2-1; 7 bases are shared with TRBD2. CDR1 SGHAT and CDR2 FQDESV come from the germline V gene (reference sequence). Trimming cost V 5 bases and J 8 bases; bases outside gene matches: 15. CDR3 size: 16 residues. The CDR3 DNA reads as TGTGCCAGCAGCAAAACCGGGACTACCGGCCTCGATGAGCAGTTCTTC. It yields the protein CASSKTGTTGLDEQFF.

Only a few counts were recorded for this clone. This sequence joins TRBV4-2 and TRBJ1-6; TRBD1 matches at 9 bases. The trim removed 0 bases at V and 9 bases at J, leaving 12 bases unmatched. CDR1 LGHNA and CDR2 YNFKEQ come from the germline V gene. CDR3 length: 18 residues. The CDR3 sequence is CASSQDYPAGQGVSPLHF. Written as DNA, the CDR3 is TGTGCCAGCAGCCAAGATTACCCGGCGGGACAGGGTGTTTCACCCCTCCACTTT.

This clone was counted a single time. The chain uses TRBV11-2 and TRBJ1-3; D not resolved. Trimming took 1 base from V and 7 from J, leaving 14 bases between them. Germline CDR1 and CDR2: SGHAT and FQNNGV. The CDR3 extends over 15 amino acids. The CDR3 spells CASSLGHGIRNTIYF. The CDR3 bases are TGTGCCAGCAGCTTAGGACACGGGATCAGGAACACCATATATTTT. Based on the CDR3 plus reference TRBV11-2 and TRBJ1-3, the full variable domain is EAGVAQSPRYKIIEKRQSVAFWCNPISGHATLYWYQQILGQGPKLLIQFQNNGVVDDSQLPKDRFSAERLKGVDSTLKIQPAKLEDSAVYLCASSLGHGIRNTIYFGEGSWLTVV.

V is TRBV9 and J is TRBJ1-2, with 10 nucleotides matching TRBD1. V lost 3 bases and J lost 4; bases outside the gene matches: 6. This CDR3 comprises 15 residues. Germline assignment: CDR1 SGDLS and CDR2 YYNGEE. The CDR3 reads CASSDRDRGSYGYTF. The CDR3 DNA reads TGTGCCAGCAGCGACCGGGACAGGGGATCCTATGGCTACACCTTC. Filled out from reference TRBV9 and TRBJ1-2, the complete variable domain reads DSGVTQTPKHLITATGQRVTLRCSPRSGDLSVYWYQQSLDQGLQFLIQYYNGEERAKGNILERFSAQQFPDLHSELNLSSLELGDSALYFCASSDRDRGSYGYTFGSGTRLTVV.

The chain joins TRBV7-3 to TRBJ2-1, with D possibly TRBD2 on 6 matching bases. Trimming shortened V by 5 bases and J by 3 bases, and 14 bases separated the two germline ends. The CDR3 sequence is 15 residues long. The germline V gene encodes CDR1 SGHTA and CDR2 FQGTGA. CDR3 in amino acids: CASSRGLAVYNEQFF. CDR3 nucleotides: TGTGCCAGCAGCCGCGGGTTAGCGGTCTACAATGAGCAGTTCTTC. The full variable domain, with the rest looked up from reference TRBV7-3 and TRBJ2-1, is GAGVSQTPSNKVTEKGKYVELRCDPISGHTALYWYRQSLGQGPEFLIYFQGTGAADDSGLPNDRFFAVRPEGSVSTLKIQRTERGDSAVYLCASSRGLAVYNEQFFGPGTRLTVL.

The chain recombines TRBV5-4 with TRBJ2-7; D call uncertain. V dropped 5 bases and J dropped 1 base, with 10 bases sitting between them. The CDR3 is made up of 13 amino acids. The V gene's germline CDR1 is SGHNT and CDR2 YYREEE (reference sequence). CDR3 sequence: CASRISPSYEQYF. CDR3 in DNA: TGTGCCAGCAGAATTAGTCCGTCCTACGAGCAGTACTTC.

The rearrangement links TRBV27 to TRBJ1-3, with a possible D match to TRBD1 (6 bases). Trimming left V 8 bases short and J 2 bases short, with 13 bases between. Germline V gene sequence: CDR1 MNHEY, CDR2 SMNVEV (reference sequence). CDR3 size: 14 residues. In nucleotides, the CDR3 is TGTGCCAGCCGGGACACTCGTCCTGGAAACACCATATATTTT. Amino acids: CASRDTRPGNTIYF.

Here the CDR3 reads CASSPREGDTQYF. The CDR3, as DNA: TGTGCCAGCAGTCCCAGGGAGGGGGATACGCAGTATTTT. V is TRBV27 and J is TRBJ2-3; 7 bases align to TRBD2. Germline V gene sequence: CDR1 MNHEY, CDR2 SMNVEV (reference sequence). Trimming at V came to 5 bases and at J to 6 bases, leaving 5 bases not matched to a gene. The CDR3 length is 13 residues.

The V and J genes are TRBV7-2 and TRBJ2-1, with D possibly being TRBD1 (5 bases). CDR1 and CDR2 from the germline V gene are SGHTA and FQGNSA. V gave up 3 bases and J gave up 7 bases, with 10 bases separating them. This CDR3 is built from 13 residues. This chain's CDR3 is CASSFQGSNEQFF. In DNA form, the CDR3 reads TGTGCCAGCAGCTTCCAGGGCTCTAATGAGCAGTTCTTC.

The chain combines TRBV7-3 with TRBJ2-5; the D gene is possibly TRBD2 (7 bases). Trimming pared 5 bases from V and 7 bases from J, leaving 17 bases between. In germline, CDR1 is SGHTA, CDR2 FQGTGA. CDR3 length: 14 residues. This chain's CDR3 is CASSPTGGQGTQYF. Written as DNA, the CDR3 is TGTGCCAGCAGCCCTACGGGGGGCCAGGGGACCCAGTACTTC.

This clone turned up a few times. V is TRBV18 and J is TRBJ1-1; maybe TRBD1 (5 bases). Trimming stripped 5 bases from V and 7 bases from J, with 14 bases between. This CDR3 has 13 residues. CDR1 is KGHSH, CDR2 LQKENI, per germline. Here the CDR3 reads CASSKTGDGEAFF. In DNA form, the CDR3 reads TGTGCCAGCTCAAAAACGGGGGATGGTGAAGCTTTCTTT.

The chain links TRBV19 to TRBJ2-5; TRBD1 might be the D (5 bases). Germline CDR1 LNHDA, CDR2 SQIVND (reference sequence). The CDR3 extends over 15 amino acids. V dropped 4 bases and J dropped 0 bases, with 12 bases sitting between them. The CDR3 region is CASSRTHGNQETQYF. DNA for the CDR3: TGTGCCAGTAGTAGGACACACGGAAACCAAGAGACCCAGTACTTC.

The V call is TRBV3-1 (or the pseudogene TRBV3-2), the J call TRBJ1-6; D is undetermined. Germline V CDR1 and CDR2: LGHDT, YNNKEL (reference sequence). With 4 bases removed from V and 7 bases from J, the gap between germline ends came to 5 bases. The CDR3 sequence is 12 residues long. CDR3 residues: CASSRLNSPLHF. CDR3 bases: TGTGCCAGCAGCCGGCTCAATTCACCCCTCCACTTT.

The chain employs TRBV12-3 or TRBV12-4 and TRBJ1-3, with D unclear. V gave up 3 bases and J gave up 0 bases, with 3 bases separating them. This CDR3 is 13 amino acids long. CDR3 protein: CASSFYSGNTIYF. CDR3 nucleotides: TGTGCCAGCAGTTTCTACTCTGGAAACACCATATATTTT.

The chain uses TRBV5-1 and TRBJ1-6; 9 bases map to TRBD1. With V trimmed by 1 base and J by 8 bases, 4 bases remained unmatched. This CDR3 is 15 amino acids long. Germline V gene lookup returns CDR1 SGHRS and CDR2 YFSETQ. The CDR3 here is CASSLTGQGDSPLHF. CDR3 DNA sequence: TGCGCCAGCAGCTTGACGGGACAGGGTGATTCACCCCTCCACTTT.